This T cell receptor (beta chain) was retrieved from a study of shared clonotypes between healthy human individuals. Assay used: immunoSEQ multiplex PCR; TCRdb lists only in-frame clones, some missing. This table has some 2.4 million clones, 80% to 95% appearing once. Germline values: CDR1 SGHTS, CDR2 YDEGEE. CDR3 length: 15 amino acids. V lost 5 bases and J 1 base, leaving 13 bases between the germline ends. The clonotype comes from a man between 18 and 35 years old in good health. Some clones in this sample may be carry-over from other donors' samples. This rearrangement joins TRBV5-8 to TRBJ2-4; D possibly corresponds to TRBD1 (6 bases). Input material: naive CD4+ T cells from PBMCs. This sample's subset: CD45RA+ positively selected. The CDR3 here is CASRTTGIAKNIQYF. CDR3 nucleotide sequence: TGTGCCAGCAGGACAACAGGGATCGCCAAAAACATTCAGTACTTC.